This T cell receptor beta chain comes out of a study of T cell changes during pregnancy in multiple sclerosis. The assay was immunoSEQ multiplex PCR, and TCRdb's table has in-frame clones only and misses some. The profile shows some 100,000 clones, 90% to 95% of them singletons. V was clipped by 2 bases and J by 6 bases; unmatched bases: 11. This CDR3 comprises 16 residues. Germline CDR1 and CDR2: MNHNS and SASEGT. The source material was peripheral blood, sampled before pregnancy. The receptor was derived from a female donor with multiple sclerosis, enrolled in a pregnancy study. This chain links TRBV6-1 with TRBJ2-3; 7 bases line up with TRBD1. The CDR3 sequence is CASSEISRGSADTQYF. Here the CDR3 DNA reads TGTGCCAGCAGTGAAATTAGCAGGGGGAGCGCGGATACGCAGTATTTT.